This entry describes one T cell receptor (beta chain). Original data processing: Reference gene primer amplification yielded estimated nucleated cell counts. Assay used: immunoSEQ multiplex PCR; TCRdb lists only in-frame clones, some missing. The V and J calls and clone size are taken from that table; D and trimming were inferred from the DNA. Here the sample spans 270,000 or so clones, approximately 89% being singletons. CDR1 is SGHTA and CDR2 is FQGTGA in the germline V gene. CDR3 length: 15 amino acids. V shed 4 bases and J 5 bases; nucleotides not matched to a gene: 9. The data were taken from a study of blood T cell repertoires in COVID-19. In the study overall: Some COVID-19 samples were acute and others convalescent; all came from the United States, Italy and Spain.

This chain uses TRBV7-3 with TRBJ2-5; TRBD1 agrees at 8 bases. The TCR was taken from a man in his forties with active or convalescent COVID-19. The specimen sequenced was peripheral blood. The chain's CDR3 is CASSSTGGRRETQYF. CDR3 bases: TGTGCCAGCAGCTCTACAGGGGGGCGGAGGGAGACCCAGTACTTC.